These 30 T cell receptor beta chains were sequenced from one sample in a study of regulatory T cells in long-lasting Graves disease (dated by TCRdb to about 2021). To prepare the library, multiplex PCR was applied. The reads were generated on an Illumina HiSeq 4000. iRepertoire HTBI primers and Arm-PCR amplification of CDR3 regions were used to construct TCR beta libraries. The raw public data were reprocessed by TCRdb itself: fastp quality trimming at Q25, MiXCR clonotype calling, in-frame beta chains only. Each entry is one CDR3 protein sequence, shown with its most common DNA and genes. For this sample there are 300,000 to 400,000 distinct CDR3 sequences; less than 20% appear just once. The biggest ten clones account for 22% of the sample. The sample's time point label, in plain terms: newly diagnosed GD, antithyroid drugs for less than 3 months. RNA was extracted from PBMCs in TRIzol for both TCR sequencing and RNA sequencing.

The sequencing here drew on peripheral blood mononuclear cells (PBMCs), taken at new diagnosis, from a patient treated with antithyroid drugs. These receptors were taken from a female donor with Graves disease.

This clonotype was seen many times. The chain carries TRBV3-1 and TRBJ2-2; TRBD1 might be the D (6 bases). V was clipped by 6 bases and J by 7 bases, with 30 bases between them. The germline gives CDR1 LGHDT, CDR2 YNNKEL (reference sequence). The CDR3 is made up of 19 amino acids. The CDR3 sequence is CASSYTGHNTPPQIGELFF. The CDR3 DNA follows: TGTGCCAGCAGTTACACGGGACACAACACCCCCCCTCAAATCGGGGAGCTGTTTTTT.

This clonotype was seen repeatedly, ten times or more. The V and J genes are TRBV20-1 and TRBJ2-5; TRBD1 matches at 7 bases. Germline V gene sequence: CDR1 DFQATT, CDR2 SNEGSKA (reference sequence). This CDR3 region has 15 residues. The junction had 17 bases not matched to a gene; V was cut back by 4 bases and J by 9 bases. The CDR3 region has the DNA TGCAGTGCTACCCACCGGGACAGCATTATCGGACCCCAGTACTTC. Protein product: CSATHRDSIIGPQYF.

Notes on this clonotype: It differs at one base from a far larger clone, so likely a read error. The rearrangement joins TRBV11-2 to TRBJ2-1; TRBD2 might be the D (7 bases). This CDR3 region has 14 residues. Trimming removed 5 bases at V and 13 bases at J, with 21 bases between. The germline V gene encodes CDR1 SGHAT and CDR2 FQNNGV. The CDR3 region is CASSPGGRDETQFF. CDR3 coding DNA: TGTGCCAGCAGCCCCGGGGGGCGGGATGAGACCCAGTTCTTC.

This clonotype was detected ten times or more. The V and J genes are TRBV28 and TRBJ1-2, with D perhaps TRBD1 (5 bases). The CDR3 spans 15 residues. CDR1 and CDR2 from the germline V gene are MDHEN and SYDVKM. V lost 1 base and J lost 5, with 14 bases in between. The CDR3 coding sequence is TGTGCCAGCAGTTTATCGGTGACAGAGATGTATGGCTACACCTTC. Translating gives CASSLSVTEMYGYTF.

The chain couples TRBV28 to TRBJ2-3, with TRBD2 matching over 9 bases. Germline V gene lookup returns CDR1 MDHEN and CDR2 SYDVKM. The J segment lost 6 bases and the V segment lost 3 bases, leaving 4 bases of the junction unmatched. The CDR3 spans 14 residues. The CDR3 protein is CASSFAGGPDTQYF. CDR3 bases: TGTGCCAGCAGTTTTGCGGGGGGGCCCGATACGCAGTATTTT.

This rearrangement joins TRBV28 to TRBJ2-2, with a tentative D call TRBD1 (8 bases). Germline CDR1 and CDR2: MDHEN and SYDVKM. Between the trimmed V and J ends, which lost 6 bases and 9 bases, there was a span of 17 bases. CDR3 length: 14 residues. For the CDR3, the DNA is TGTGCCAGCAGCCTACAGGGGGGGTACCGGGAGCTGTTTTTT. Protein product: CASSLQGGYRELFF.

This clonotype was observed many times. V gene TRBV19 combines with J gene TRBJ1-1, with D perhaps TRBD1 (5 bases). CDR3 length: 15 residues. The germline V and J ends were trimmed by 5 bases and 2 bases, with 15 bases remaining between them. Germline CDR1 reads LNHDA; CDR2 reads SQIVND (reference sequence). CDR3 bases: TGTGCCAGTAGTCCCTCCAGCAGGGCTAACACTGAAGCTTTCTTT. The encoded protein is CASSPSSRANTEAFF. The whole variable domain, filled in from reference TRBV19 and TRBJ1-1, reads DGGITQSPKYLFRKEGQNVTLSCEQNLNHDAMYWYRQDPGQGLRLIYYSQIVNDFQKGDIAEGYSVSREKKESFPLTVTSAQKNPTAFYLCASSPSSRANTEAFFGQGTRLTVV.

This clonotype was counted at least ten times. The chain carries TRBV7-2 and TRBJ2-3, with 10 positions matching TRBD2. The CDR3 runs 16 residues. Germline V gene sequence: CDR1 SGHTA, CDR2 FQGNSA. V dropped 2 bases and J dropped 2; count of bases not matched to a gene: 4. The CDR3 is CTSSLTSGTFTDTQYF. The CDR3 coding sequence is TGTACCAGCAGCTTAACTAGCGGGACCTTCACAGATACGCAGTATTTT.

The table lists this clonotype with many counts. This sequence joins TRBV30 and TRBJ2-3; tentatively, D is TRBD2 (5 bases). The CDR3 is 13 residues long. Trimming left V 8 bases short and J 4 bases short, with 16 bases between. Looked up from germline, CDR1 is GTSNPN and CDR2 is SVGIG (reference sequence). CDR3: CATDFLGSDTQYF. The DNA of the CDR3 is TGTGCCACGGACTTCCTAGGCTCAGATACGCAGTATTTT.

This clonotype turned up a few times. The J gene is TRBJ2-7, the V gene TRBV9; D remains ambiguous. Per germline, CDR1 SGDLS and CDR2 YYNGEE. This CDR3 spans 13 amino acids. Trimming shortened V by 1 base and J by 2 bases, and 7 bases separated the two germline ends. DNA for the CDR3: TGTGCCAGCAGCGTATCTCCAACCTACGAGCAGTACTTC. Protein product: CASSVSPTYEQYF.

This clonotype has a count of ten or more. This sequence joins TRBV9 and TRBJ2-2, with D uncertain. Germline values: CDR1 SGDLS, CDR2 YYNGEE. The CDR3 is 14 residues long. V lost 3 bases and J 7 bases, leaving 13 bases between the germline ends. The CDR3 coding sequence is TGTGCCAGCAGCGCCCGCACCGGGCACGGGGAGCTGTTTTTT. Translated: CASSARTGHGELFF.

The rearrangement joins TRBV29-1 to TRBJ2-2; no clear D. The CDR3 runs 14 residues. V lost 3 bases to trimming and J lost 4 bases, with 12 bases between them. Germline V lookup: CDR1 SQVTM, CDR2 ANQGSEA. CDR3: CSVDSGGSTGELFF. The CDR3 DNA reads TGCAGCGTTGATTCTGGCGGATCCACCGGGGAGCTGTTTTTT.

This clonotype has a count of ten or more. The chain carries TRBV19 and TRBJ1-1; tentatively, D is TRBD1 (6 bases). The CDR3 extends over 13 amino acids. Germline V gene sequence: CDR1 LNHDA, CDR2 SQIVND (reference sequence). The V and J ends lost 6 bases and 1 base respectively, with 9 bases between them. Written as DNA, the CDR3 is TGTGCCAGTAGGTACAGGGAGAACACTGAAGCTTTCTTT. Encoded protein: CASRYRENTEAFF.

This clonotype showed up many times. This chain links TRBV6-5 with TRBJ1-5; TRBD1 matches at 7 bases. CDR3 size: 16 residues. V gave up 3 bases and J gave up 6 bases; unmatched junction bases: 11. Germline values: CDR1 MNHEY, CDR2 SVGAGI. This CDR3 is CASSYPSDRVGQPQHF. The DNA of the CDR3 is TGTGCCAGCAGTTATCCGAGTGACAGGGTAGGTCAGCCCCAGCATTTT.

This clonotype was found many times. This chain connects TRBV20-1 to TRBJ2-1, with D perhaps TRBD2 (6 bases). The CDR3 spans 16 residues. V shed 0 bases and J shed 7 bases, with 19 bases lying between them. Germline V gene lookup returns CDR1 DFQATT and CDR2 SNEGSKA (reference sequence). Here the CDR3 reads CSARDWSGHEENEQFF. CDR3 bases: TGCAGTGCTAGAGATTGGAGCGGGCACGAGGAAAATGAGCAGTTCTTC.

With respect to this clonotype: A clone one base away is much larger, so this may be a read error. V is TRBV10-3 and J is TRBJ1-4, with 10 bases identical to TRBD1. The CDR3 loop spans 15 amino acids. Germline CDR1 ENHRY, CDR2 SYGVKD. Here the CDR3 reads CAVRQGAGVNEKLFF. The CDR3, as DNA: TGTGCCGTCAGACAGGGGGCCGGTGTAAATGAAAAACTGTTTTTT.

J is TRBJ1-1 and V is TRBV6-1, with 8 bases fitting TRBD1. This CDR3 spans 15 amino acids. V gave up 7 bases and J gave up 5 bases; unmatched junction bases: 12. Germline assignment: CDR1 MNHNS and CDR2 SASEGT. CDR3: CASNPTGALHTEAFF. The CDR3 bases are TGTGCCAGCAACCCGACAGGGGCGCTCCATACTGAAGCTTTCTTT.

This clonotype was picked up many times. V usage is TRBV30 and J usage is TRBJ2-3, with 8 nucleotides matching TRBD2. The length of the CDR3 is 16 residues. CDR1 is GTSNPN and CDR2 is SVGIG in the germline V gene (reference sequence). Trimming took 1 base from V and 2 from J; bases not matched to a gene: 8. CDR3 amino acids: CAWSDGWREVTDTQYF. DNA for the CDR3: TGTGCCTGGAGTGACGGATGGCGGGAGGTCACAGATACGCAGTATTTT.

The chain uses TRBV5-1 and TRBJ2-1, with D uncertain. This CDR3 contains 12 residues. Trimming took 3 bases from V and 5 from J, leaving 6 bases between them. Germline-derived CDR1 and CDR2 are SGHRS and YFSETQ. The CDR3 loop is CASSSFDNEQFF. The CDR3 nucleotides read TGCGCCAGCAGCTCCTTTGACAATGAGCAGTTCTTC.

This clonotype showed up many times. The genes are TRBV28 and TRBJ2-1; 16 bases are a match to TRBD2. The CDR3 has 18 amino acids. Unmatched junction bases numbered 13, after V lost 6 bases and J lost 8 bases. Germline V gene lookup returns CDR1 MDHEN and CDR2 SYDVKM. The CDR3 nucleotides read TGTGCCAGCAGGCCCGCATTGGGACTAGCGGGAGGGCCCCATGAGCAGTTCTTC. This sequence encodes CASRPALGLAGGPHEQFF.

There are many counts of this clonotype. The V gene is TRBV12-3 or TRBV12-4, the J gene TRBJ2-5; D unresolved. V gave up 5 bases and J gave up 4 bases, with 20 bases separating them. The CDR3 has 16 residues. As DNA, the CDR3 is TGTGCCAGCAGTATGGTATTTCGGCACCCGGGAGAGACCCAGTACTTC. Amino acids: CASSMVFRHPGETQYF.

This clonotype appeared many times. The rearrangement uses TRBV14 and TRBJ2-5; 9 bases map to TRBD1. The germline V gene encodes CDR1 SGHDN and CDR2 FVKESK. There are 15 residues in the CDR3. V lost 2 bases and J lost 5; bases outside the gene matches: 6. The CDR3, as DNA: TGTGCCAGCAGCCAACCGGGGACAGGGCGCGAGACCCAGTACTTC. Its protein is CASSQPGTGRETQYF.

The V gene is TRBV3-1, the J gene TRBJ1-1, with D maybe TRBD1 (5 bases). CDR3 length equals 14 residues. Germline CDR1 reads LGHDT; CDR2 reads YNNKEL (reference sequence). V was shortened by 4 bases and J by 7 bases, with 16 bases between the two germline ends. CDR3 amino acids: CASSPPRQLNEAFF. The CDR3 DNA sequence: TGTGCCAGCAGCCCCCCCCGACAGTTAAATGAAGCTTTCTTT.

In its sample, this clonotype was seen many times. The J gene is TRBJ1-3, the V gene TRBV28; tentatively, D is TRBD1 (6 bases). V lost 5 bases, J lost 0 bases, and 14 bases lay in between. The CDR3 sequence is 16 residues long. Germline loops: CDR1 MDHEN, CDR2 SYDVKM. CDR3 DNA sequence: TGTGCCAGCAGTCCCGGACAGTCCCCCTCTGGAAACACCATATATTTT. Protein product: CASSPGQSPSGNTIYF.

This clonotype was recorded many times. An end of the junction differs from the germline gene, which may be a read error. The rearrangement joins TRBV7-7 to TRBJ2-2; 7 positions match TRBD1. This CDR3 contains 15 residues. Per the germline V gene, CDR1 is SSHAT and CDR2 is FNYEAQ (reference sequence). The DNA of the CDR3 is TGTGCTAGCAGCCCCCTTGGACAGGTCACCGGGGAGCTGTTTTTT. Translating gives CASSPLGQVTGELFF. Using reference TRBV7-7 and TRBJ2-2 for the parts outside the CDR3, the full variable domain is GAGVSQSPRYKVTKRGQDVTLRCDPISSHATLYWYQQALGQGPEFLTYFNYEAQPDKSGLPSDRFSAERPEGSISTLTIQRTEQRDSAMYRCASSPLGQVTGELFFGEGSRLTVL.

This clonotype was observed at least ten times. V gene TRBV13 combines with J gene TRBJ1-2, with no clear D. Germline loops: CDR1 PRHDT, CDR2 FYEKMQ (reference sequence). The CDR3 runs 15 residues. V lost 5 bases and J 7 bases, leaving 20 bases between the germline ends. The CDR3 here is CASSPQGRIAFGYTF. The CDR3 DNA follows: TGTGCCAGCAGCCCCCAAGGACGGATTGCCTTTGGCTACACCTTC.

This clonotype was seen many times. V usage is TRBV10-3 and J usage is TRBJ1-2, with D uncertain. V gave up 7 bases and J gave up 6 bases, with 18 bases separating them. The CDR3 has 14 amino acids. Germline values: CDR1 ENHRY, CDR2 SYGVKD. CDR3 in DNA: TGTGCCATCAAGGGCAGGATGATGGGCGATGGCTACACCTTC. Translating gives CAIKGRMMGDGYTF.

The chain employs TRBV9 and TRBJ2-5; D gene ambiguous. V lost 0 bases and J 7 bases, leaving 19 bases between the germline ends. Germline V gene sequence: CDR1 SGDLS, CDR2 YYNGEE. There are 16 residues in the CDR3. For the CDR3, the DNA is TGTGCCAGCAGCGTAGGTACCGAAGCTTCCTTGGTGACCCAGTACTTC. It specifies CASSVGTEASLVTQYF.

This clonotype has a count of ten or more. The rearrangement uses TRBV25-1 and TRBJ1-2, with D possibly being TRBD1 (5 bases). CDR1 MGHDK and CDR2 SYGVNS come from the germline V gene. This CDR3 is built from 13 residues. V lost 4 bases and J 3 bases, leaving 9 bases between the germline ends. The CDR3 reads CASSAGDDYGYTF. The CDR3 DNA is TGTGCCAGCAGTGCGGGGGACGACTATGGCTACACCTTC.

This clonotype was detected a few times. V and J are TRBV7-3 and TRBJ2-2; possibly TRBD2 for D (6 bases). The V gene's germline CDR1 is SGHTA and CDR2 FQGTGA. The CDR3 runs to 16 residues. V shed 4 bases and J shed 7 bases, with 19 bases lying between them. The CDR3 DNA reads TGTGCCAGCAGCTCCCTAGCGTTAAATTTTGGCGGGGAGCTGTTTTTT. Its protein product is CASSSLALNFGGELFF.